This T cell receptor beta chain was identified during a study of vaccination effects on CD4 cells after COVID-19. Viral peptide pool expansion of antigen-specific CD4+ T cells preceded sequencing in the ViraFEST assay. Culture proceeded for nine to eleven days, and CD4+ T cells were then isolated. Vaccinees lacked prior SARS-CoV-2 infection and tested negative for nucleocapsid antibodies. A few counts support this clone. Its antigen is currently unknown. Findings and caveats of the study: The study enrolled few convalescent patients and sampled no early post-infection timepoints. Marked contraction was observed in infection-induced and vaccine-induced clones late after vaccination. Cross-reaction with common cold coronaviruses was seen in only 1 of 255 vaccine-induced clones from healthy vaccinees.

Measured with immunoSEQ multiplex PCR; TCRdb has only the in-frame clones, and not every one. The table has tens of thousands of clones, 70% seen once. Trimming took 2 bases from V and 2 from J, leaving 4 bases between them. Per the germline V gene, CDR1 is MNHEY and CDR2 is SVGAGI. The CDR3 runs to 13 residues. This TCR derives from a human donor who received a COVID-19 vaccine. The chain employs TRBV6-5 and TRBJ1-3; D call uncertain. Specimen: CD4+ T cells from PBMCs cultured with HCoV-OC43 spike peptides, collected before COVID-19 vaccination. Described subset: HCoV-OC43 spike overlapping peptide pool stimulation. The CDR3: CASSYIPGNTIYF. CDR3 bases: TGTGCCAGCAGTTACATACCTGGAAACACCATATATTTT.